This is a list of T cell receptor beta chains from one sample in a study of blood T cell repertoires in COVID-19. Clones were read by immunoSEQ multiplex PCR, and TCRdb kept only the in-frame ones, dropping some. The sample consists of roughly 150,000 clones, about 83% of them appearing once. Sequencing was carried out using peripheral blood. The source of these receptors is a woman aged 80 or over with COVID-19, enrolled during active disease. CDR3s include the opening cysteine and the closing phenylalanine or tryptophan. D genes are given only for firm matches. Where a row states a size, it is once, few, many or the class of an expanded clone; other rows omit it.

>TRBJ2-5|TRBD1|TRBV2|.
CASSSRTGEETQYF
TGTGCCAGCAGTAGTCGGACAGGGGAAGAGACCCAGTACTTC
>TRBJ1-1|.|TRBV19|.
CASNGMNTEAFF
TGTGCCAGTAACGGGATGAACACTGAAGCTTTCTTT
>TRBJ2-2|.|TRBV5-4|.
CASSLIRSPGELFF
TGTGCCAGCAGCTTGATAAGGAGTCCCGGGGAGCTGTTTTTT
>TRBJ1-5|.|TRBV30|.
CAWAERTGDNQPQHF
TGTGCCTGGGCTGAACGGACGGGGGACAATCAGCCCCAGCATTTT
>TRBJ2-3|.|TRBV24-1|once
CATSAAGFTDTQYF
TGTGCCACCAGTGCTGCGGGGTTCACAGATACGCAGTATTTT
>TRBJ2-1|TRBD2|TRBV28|.
CASSPGLAGGRVYNEQFF
TGTGCCAGCAGTCCGGGCCTAGCGGGAGGTCGGGTCTACAATGAGCAGTTCTTC
>TRBJ1-1|.|TRBV4-1|once
CASSQIRGGPYEAFF
TGCGCCAGCAGCCAGATTCGGGGGGGCCCCTATGAAGCTTTCTTT
>TRBJ1-2|.|TRBV19|.
CASSITGRDYGYTF
TGTGCCAGTAGTATCACTGGGCGTGACTATGGCTACACCTTC
>TRBJ2-5|TRBD2|TRBV9|.
CDHWTSGGADGETQYF
TGTGACCATTGGACTAGCGGGGGGGCCGATGGAGAGACCCAGTACTTC
>TRBJ2-7|.|TRBV9|few
CASSSRTDTYEQYF
TGTGCCAGCAGCTCACGGACAGATACCTACGAGCAGTACTTC
>TRBJ2-6|TRBD1|TRBV7-6|few
CASSPRDRVGANVLTF
TGTGCCAGCAGCCCAAGGGACAGGGTTGGGGCCAACGTCCTGACTTTC
>TRBJ2-7|TRBD2|TRBV7-2|.
CASSLTIKRGGSYEQYF
TGTGCCAGCAGCTTAACAATTAAACGGGGGGGCTCCTACGAGCAGTACTTC
>TRBJ2-7|.|TRBV20-1|.
CSAPGGYEQYF
TGCAGTGCTCCCGGCGGCTACGAGCAGTACTTC
>TRBJ2-1|.|TRBV7-9|once
CASLASSYNEQFF
TGTGCCAGTCTAGCGAGCTCCTACAATGAGCAGTTCTTC
>TRBJ2-5|TRBD2|TRBV5-1|.
CASSLIAGGVETQYF
TGCGCCAGCAGCTTAATAGCGGGAGGGGTAGAGACCCAGTACTTC
>TRBJ2-3|TRBD1|TRBV6-6|.
CASSRTGTGGTDTQYF
TGTGCCAGCAGTCGAACCGGGACAGGGGGAACAGATACGCAGTATTTT
>TRBJ1-5|TRBD1|TRBV18|.
CASSLDRGLQPQHF
TGTGCCAGCTCACTGGACAGGGGGTTGCAGCCCCAGCATTTT
>TRBJ1-1|.|TRBV7-3|.
CASSWTVYTEAFF
TGTGCCAGCAGCTGGACAGTCTACACTGAAGCTTTCTTT